One sample yielded the 8 T cell receptor beta chains listed below, sequenced in a study of cytomegalovirus exposure and HLA in healthy donors. Use of 60 Vbeta and 13 Jbeta primers characterized the PCR. Profiling relied on immunoSEQ multiplex PCR, and the TCRdb table lists in-frame clones only, not all of them. The data contain 110,000 to 150,000 clones, roughly 80% of them seen just once; the ten biggest clones take up more than 0.95%. The specimen sequenced was PBMCs. Receptor source: a man aged 18 to 30 in good health and CMV-seronegative.

CDR3 in DNA: TGTGCCAGCAGCCAAGATGAGGCGACTAGTGGATCAGATACGCAGTATTTT. Translation gives CASSQDEATSGSDTQYF. The chain couples TRBV4-2 to TRBJ2-3; a possible D gene is TRBD2 (6 bases). V was clipped by 0 bases and J by 4 bases, with 17 bases between them. Per the germline V gene, CDR1 is LGHNA and CDR2 is YNFKEQ. There are 17 residues in the CDR3.

This clone was recorded a few times. The CDR3 here is CASSLGLGTDTQYF. DNA of the CDR3: TGTGCCAGCAGCTTGGGACTCGGCACAGATACGCAGTATTTT. The rearrangement links TRBV9 to TRBJ2-3; weak D call: TRBD2 (6 bases). CDR1 and CDR2 (germline): SGDLS, YYNGEE. V lost 4 bases to trimming and J lost 1 base, with 10 bases between them. This CDR3 has 14 residues.

J is TRBJ1-6 and V is TRBV27, with D possibly being TRBD1 (5 bases). V was cut by 6 bases and J by 10 bases, with 19 bases left in between. The CDR3 consists of 15 residues. Per the germline V gene, CDR1 is MNHEY and CDR2 is SMNVEV (reference sequence). CDR3 protein: CASSLMGGTDSPLHF. The CDR3 DNA follows: TGTGCCAGCAGCCTGATGGGCGGGACGGACTCACCCCTCCACTTT.

V is TRBV7-9 and J is TRBJ2-1, with 9 bases aligning to TRBD1. Germline values: CDR1 SEHNR, CDR2 FQNEAQ (reference sequence). With V trimmed by 4 bases and J by 5 bases, 12 bases remained unmatched. The CDR3 totals 17 residues. The CDR3 DNA is TGTGCCAGCAGCTACTTTCCCGACAGGGGGAGGAACAATGAGCAGTTCTTC. It translates to CASSYFPDRGRNNEQFF.

The chain joins TRBV18 to TRBJ1-2; 8 bases line up with TRBD1. The CDR3 runs to 17 residues. The V gene's germline CDR1 is KGHSH and CDR2 LQKENI. The V segment lost 4 bases and the J segment 3 bases; nucleotides outside the gene matches: 13. This chain's CDR3 is CASSHSSDRGRYYGYTF. In nucleotides, the CDR3 is TGTGCCAGCTCACACTCATCCGACAGGGGACGATACTATGGCTACACCTTC.

The rearrangement links TRBV18 to TRBJ1-5; D uncertain. This CDR3 spans 14 amino acids. Germline V gene sequence: CDR1 KGHSH, CDR2 LQKENI. Trimming removed 6 bases at V and 3 bases at J, with 12 bases between. DNA of the CDR3: TGTGCCAGCTCTGAAGGGAGAAACAATCAGCCCCAGCATTTT. This sequence encodes CASSEGRNNQPQHF.

V gene TRBV11-2 combines with J gene TRBJ2-2, with D possibly TRBD1 on 5 matching bases. The V and J ends lost 5 bases and 5 bases respectively, with 15 bases between them. This CDR3 has 15 amino acids. In germline, CDR1 is SGHAT, CDR2 FQNNGV. In DNA form, the CDR3 reads TGTGCCAGCAGCGCGATTAGGGCAGGGACCGGGGAGCTGTTTTTT. Translating gives CASSAIRAGTGELFF.

This clone was found once. The chain has TRBV6-6 and TRBJ1-2; possibly TRBD1 for D (6 bases). The CDR3 runs 13 residues. Germline assignment: CDR1 MNHNY and CDR2 SVGAGI (reference sequence). Trimming took 5 bases from V and 7 from J, leaving 14 bases between them. CDR3 sequence (DNA): TGTGCCAGCAGTCTTGGACAGAGCAGTGGCTACACCTTC. This gives the protein CASSLGQSSGYTF.